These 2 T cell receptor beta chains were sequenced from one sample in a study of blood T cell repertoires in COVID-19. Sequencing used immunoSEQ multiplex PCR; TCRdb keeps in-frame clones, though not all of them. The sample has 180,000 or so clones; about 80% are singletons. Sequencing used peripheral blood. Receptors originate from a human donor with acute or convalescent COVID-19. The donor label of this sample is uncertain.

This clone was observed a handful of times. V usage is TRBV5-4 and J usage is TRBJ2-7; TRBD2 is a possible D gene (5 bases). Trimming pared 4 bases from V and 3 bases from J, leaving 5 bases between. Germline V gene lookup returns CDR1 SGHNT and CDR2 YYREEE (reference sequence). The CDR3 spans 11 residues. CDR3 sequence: CASSSGYEQYF. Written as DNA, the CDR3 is TGTGCCAGCAGCAGCGGCTACGAGCAGTACTTC.

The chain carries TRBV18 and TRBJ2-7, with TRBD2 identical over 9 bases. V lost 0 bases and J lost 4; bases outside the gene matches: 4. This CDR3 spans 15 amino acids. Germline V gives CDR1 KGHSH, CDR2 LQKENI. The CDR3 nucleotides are TGTGCCAGCTCACCACCTTCTAGCGGGACTTACGAGCAGTACTTC. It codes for CASSPPSSGTYEQYF.